This passage covers 17 T cell receptor beta chains from one sample sequenced in a study of CD8 T cells in ankylosing spondylitis. The study, taken as a whole, reports: Seven to nine highly homologous variants formed a TCR beta motif that appeared characteristic of ankylosing spondylitis blood.

TCRdb independently ran MiXCR on the 5' RACE reads; one entry per CDR3 protein. The sample contains approximately 520,000 distinct CDR3 sequences, approximately 5% of which appear only once. Antigen specificity for these receptors is unknown. The specimen sequenced was blood, either unsorted or a sorted T cell fraction (not recorded which). Receptors originate from a male donor with ankylosing spondylitis.

This clonotype was counted at least ten times. The V call is TRBV7-2, the J call TRBJ1-2, with a tentative D call TRBD1 (5 bases). The CDR3 loop spans 14 amino acids. Germline V lookup: CDR1 SGHTA, CDR2 FQGNSA. V lost 5 bases to trimming and J lost 10 bases, with 20 bases between them. The CDR3 nucleotides are TGTGCCAGCAGCCCTGACAGCTCTGGCGGGGACTACACCTTC. It specifies CASSPDSSGGDYTF.

This clonotype was seen many times. The chain joins TRBV20-1 to TRBJ2-7, with unresolved D. Deletions cut 0 bases from V and 7 bases from J, with 7 bases between. Germline-derived CDR1 and CDR2 are DFQATT and SNEGSKA (reference sequence). The CDR3 is made up of 11 amino acids. The CDR3 loop is CSARENLEQYF. The CDR3 nucleotides are TGCAGTGCTAGAGAGAACTTGGAGCAGTACTTC.

This clonotype was counted ten times or more. This chain connects TRBV24-1 to TRBJ2-5, with a weak D call TRBD1 (6 bases). CDR1 and CDR2 (germline): KGHDR, SFDVKD. Trimming took 3 bases from V and 2 from J, leaving 15 bases between them. The length of the CDR3 is 16 residues. This CDR3 is CATSDPGDRGQETQYF. The CDR3 region has the DNA TGTGCCACCAGTGATCCAGGGGACCGAGGGCAAGAGACCCAGTACTTC.

This clonotype was counted many times. V and J are TRBV7-9 and TRBJ1-2, with a possible D match to TRBD1 (5 bases). Germline lookup yields CDR1 SEHNR and CDR2 FQNEAQ (reference sequence). The CDR3 totals 14 residues. The V gene lost 6 bases and the J gene lost 9 bases, with 20 bases spanning the gap. The CDR3 coding sequence is TGTGCCAGCAGTCAAAACGGCGGGACCCCGCGCTACACCTTC. This translates into CASSQNGGTPRYTF.

The chain employs TRBV6-5 and TRBJ2-4; 7 bases line up with TRBD1. This CDR3 is 14 amino acids long. The ends lost 0 bases at V and 9 bases at J; junction bases unmatched: 5. The germline V gene has CDR1 MNHEY and CDR2 SVGAGI. The CDR3 nucleotides read TGTGCCAGCAGTTACTCACAGGGGCCGGGCATTCAGTACTTC. Protein product: CASSYSQGPGIQYF.

This clonotype was counted only a few times. The V gene is TRBV5-4, the J gene TRBJ2-1, with 13 bases matching TRBD2. Germline lookup yields CDR1 SGHNT and CDR2 YYREEE (reference sequence). The CDR3 totals 19 residues. Losses at the gene ends were 1 base for V and 3 bases for J; bases not matched to a gene: 10. CDR3 loop: CASSLYRTSGRWGYNEQFF. In nucleotides, the CDR3 is TGTGCCAGCAGCTTGTACCGGACTAGCGGGAGATGGGGCTACAATGAGCAGTTCTTC.

This clonotype was detected ten times or more. The chain uses TRBV4-3 and TRBJ1-2; 9 nucleotides line up with TRBD1. The CDR3 extends over 14 amino acids. Germline assignment: CDR1 LGHNA and CDR2 YSLEER. V shed 0 bases and J 7 bases; nucleotides not matched to a gene: 3. CDR3 sequence reads: CASSQDRTGVGYTF. CDR3 DNA: TGCGCCAGCAGCCAAGATAGGACAGGGGTTGGCTACACCTTC.

This clonotype was seen ten or more times. V gene TRBV7-9 combines with J gene TRBJ1-3; perhaps TRBD1 as D (6 bases). CDR3 size: 17 residues. Trimming stripped 5 bases from V and 7 bases from J, with 24 bases between. Germline loops: CDR1 SEHNR, CDR2 FQNEAQ (reference sequence). Here the CDR3 reads CASSRPGEPSLRNTIYF. The CDR3 DNA reads as TGTGCCAGCAGCCGTCCAGGGGAACCATCCCTGAGGAACACCATATATTTT. The complete variable domain, with remaining parts taken from reference TRBV7-9 and TRBJ1-3, reads DTGVSQNPRHKITKRGQNVTFRCDPISEHNRLYWYRQTLGQGPEFLTYFQNEAQLEKSRLLSDRFSAERPKGSFSTLEIQRTEQGDSAMYLCASSRPGEPSLRNTIYFGEGSWLTVV.

This clonotype was seen repeatedly, ten times or more. J is TRBJ1-3 and V is TRBV7-2; D not resolved. V lost 5 bases and J lost 0, with 5 bases in between. The CDR3 loop spans 13 amino acids. CDR1 SGHTA and CDR2 FQGNSA come from the germline V gene. The CDR3 DNA follows: TGTGCCAGCAGCACCGTCTCTGGAAACACCATATATTTT. It specifies CASSTVSGNTIYF.

This clonotype was seen many times. V gene TRBV20-1 combines with J gene TRBJ2-5; a possible D gene is TRBD1 (5 bases). The CDR3 contains 13 residues. V was pared by 6 bases and J by 2 bases, with 13 bases between. Germline V gives CDR1 DFQATT, CDR2 SNEGSKA (reference sequence). Here the CDR3 reads CSAHRWEQETQYF. The DNA for the CDR3 is TGCAGTGCCCACAGGTGGGAACAAGAGACCCAGTACTTC.

This clonotype was found many times. The genes are TRBV6-2 or TRBV6-3 and TRBJ2-7, with a weak D call TRBD1 (5 bases). The CDR3 contains 15 residues. Per the germline V gene, CDR1 is MNHEY and CDR2 is SVGEGT. Between the trimmed V and J ends, which lost 7 bases and 2 bases, there was a span of 18 bases. The CDR3 DNA reads TGTGCCAGCACCCCAAGGGGAAAACCTACCTACGAGCAGTACTTC. Translating it yields CASTPRGKPTYEQYF.

In this sample, this clonotype turned up many times. The V and J genes are TRBV5-6 and TRBJ2-6, with D perhaps TRBD1 or TRBD2 (5 bases each). This CDR3 is built from 17 residues. V was trimmed by 3 bases and J by 3 bases, leaving 16 bases between them. The V gene's germline CDR1 is SGHDT and CDR2 YYEEEE. The CDR3 nucleotides read TGTGCCAGCAGCTACCGGGGCAGGGCTTTTGGGGCCAACGTCCTGACTTTC. As protein: CASSYRGRAFGANVLTF.

This clonotype was detected only a few times. This chain joins TRBV7-8 and TRBJ2-7; a possible D gene is TRBD1 (5 bases). Germline V lookup: CDR1 SGHVS, CDR2 FQNEAQ. Trimming took 5 bases from V and 4 from J, leaving 12 bases between them. There are 13 residues in the CDR3. DNA for the CDR3: TGTGCCAGCAGCCGTAGGGGTGGATACGAGCAGTACTTC. This gives the protein CASSRRGGYEQYF.

This clonotype was found many times. The V and J genes are TRBV20-1 and TRBJ1-1; D unclear. V was cut by 3 bases and J by 1 base, with 6 bases left in between. The CDR3 loop spans 12 amino acids. Germline V gene lookup returns CDR1 DFQATT and CDR2 SNEGSKA (reference sequence). CDR3 DNA sequence: TGCAGTGCTAGCTGGCAGAACACTGAAGCTTTCTTT. Its protein is CSASWQNTEAFF.

This clonotype was recorded at least ten times. The V and J genes are TRBV6-1 and TRBJ1-6, with TRBD1 matching over 9 bases. Germline trimming cut 7 bases from V and 8 bases from J; bases unmatched to any gene: 9. Germline values: CDR1 MNHNS, CDR2 SASEGT. The CDR3 totals 15 residues. Here the CDR3 reads CASTRRGQGDSPLHF. CDR3 nucleotides: TGTGCCAGCACCAGACGGGGACAGGGAGATTCACCCCTCCACTTT.

This clonotype has only a few counts. The chain uses TRBV3-1 and TRBJ2-1; D gene unclear. The V gene lost 2 bases and the J gene lost 12 bases, with 11 bases spanning the gap. Germline CDR1 is LGHDT and CDR2 is YNNKEL (reference sequence). The CDR3 sequence is 12 residues long. CDR3 loop: CASSQTSRGQFF. For the CDR3, the DNA is TGTGCCAGCAGCCAAACAAGCCGCGGGCAGTTCTTC.

This clonotype was seen at least ten times. The chain couples TRBV5-1 to TRBJ2-3; TRBD2 matches at 11 bases. The CDR3 runs to 17 residues. Germline V gene lookup returns CDR1 SGHRS and CDR2 YFSETQ. Unmatched junction bases numbered 5, after V lost 0 bases and J lost 2 bases. The CDR3 coding sequence is TGCGCCAGCAGCTTGGCCAGACTAGCGGGGATCACAGATACGCAGTATTTT. This gives the protein CASSLARLAGITDTQYF.